This T cell receptor beta chain was recovered during a study of blood T cell repertoires in COVID-19 (dated by TCRdb to 2018 to 2021). Notes on the research overall: Samples covering the acute and convalescent phases of COVID-19 were provided by collaborators in the United States, Italy and Spain. The prospective study material was composed of cDNA or gDNA derived from T cells, B-cell-depleted T cells, or PBMCs. The dataset comprised deeply sampled blood TCRbeta repertoires from subjects exposed to, actively infected with, or recovered from COVID-19. Samples came from the ongoing ImmuneRACE study (first 160 participants) plus 1,254 subjects from 6 global collaborators. Sample metadata almost always included a de-identified subject ID, COVID-19 status, age in years and sex. Where HLA class I and class II types were available, the types were taken from metadata supplied by the sample provider, not from assay-based typing. The repertoires were released in a freely available public database intended as a resource for research on the immune response to SARS-CoV-2.

Regarding this clone: The specificity of this receptor is unknown. A read error may account for a junction end that differs from germline.

TCRbeta CDR3 regions were amplified from genomic DNA using the immunoSEQ Assay, a bias-controlled multiplex PCR. The source study handled its data this way. Within the assay, amplification of reference gene primers was used to estimate how many nucleated cells each sample contained. Sequence reads were collapsed and filtered to measure the absolute abundance of every unique TCRbeta CDR3 rearrangement. For each sample, productive Simpson clonality was calculated as the square root of Simpson's diversity index over productive rearrangements. TCRdb retrieved this table from immuneACCESS and kept in-frame rearrangements only. Not all clones are present; in checked studies, unresolved V genes account for under half, and no reason is known for the remainder. The V and J calls and clone size are taken from that table; D and trimming were inferred from the DNA. The sample table contains approximately 75,000 clones; only one count was recorded for 86% of them. The top ten clonotypes cover around 6% of the sample.

General conclusions and limits of the study: How much clinical and demographic metadata was included differed by source and by participant, and the metadata was provided uncurated.

One collaborating source in Seattle enrolled patients during active infection and followed them longitudinally through the course of disease. Whole blood was collected in K2EDTA tubes by collaborating institutions according to the institutions' own protocols. For TCRbeta analysis, collaborators shipped samples in one of three forms: frozen whole blood, isolated PBMCs, or DNA extracted from either of those sample types. The CDR3 holds 11 amino acids from the cysteine to the phenylalanine. Only the CDR3 part of the read is kept: 33 bases, read in frame from the first base. The chain employs TRBV12-3 or TRBV12-4 and TRBJ1-5; the D gene assignment is ambiguous. The receptor comes from a man aged 80 or over with COVID-19, enrolled during active disease. Sequences were obtained from peripheral blood. The nucleotides read TGTGCCAGCAGTAGCGATCAGCCCCAGCATTTT. It is translated as CASSSDQPQHF.